The 17 T cell receptor beta chains in this list originate from one sample, sequenced in a study of shared clonotypes between healthy human individuals. Sequenced by immunoSEQ multiplex PCR; TCRdb stores in-frame clones only, minus some. The table has 450,000 to 500,000 clones, more than 75% seen once. The sequenced material came from PBMCs. These receptors were collected from a middle-aged woman in good health. Some clones in this sample may be carry-over from other donors' samples.

The gene calls are TRBV7-3 and TRBJ2-2; no firm D call. This CDR3 comprises 12 residues. Germline V lookup: CDR1 SGHTA, CDR2 FQGTGA. Trimming removed 4 bases from V and 2 bases from J, with 2 bases in between. CDR3 loop: CASSYNTGELFF. The CDR3 DNA is TGTGCCAGCAGCTACAACACCGGGGAGCTGTTTTTT.

The V and J genes are TRBV7-2 and TRBJ2-5; TRBD2 matches 10 bases. The CDR3 sequence is 15 residues long. Per germline, CDR1 SGHTA and CDR2 FQGNSA. Germline trimming cut 1 base from V and 5 bases from J; bases unmatched to any gene: 4. The CDR3 nucleotides are TGTGCCAGCAGCTTAGTAGGTAGCGGGAGGGAGACCCAGTACTTC. It codes for CASSLVGSGRETQYF. The whole variable domain, filled in from reference TRBV7-2 and TRBJ2-5, reads GAGVSQSPSNKVTEKGKDVELRCDPISGHTALYWYRQSLGQGLEFLIYFQGNSAPDKSGLPSDRFSAERTGGSVSTLTIQRTQQEDSAVYLCASSLVGSGRETQYFGPGTRLLVL.

This clone occurred once. The chain is built from TRBV28 and TRBJ1-2, with TRBD1 identical over 8 bases. With 5 bases clipped from V and 3 bases from J, the junction kept 11 bases outside the gene matches. CDR1 MDHEN and CDR2 SYDVKM come from the germline V gene. This CDR3 spans 16 amino acids. The CDR3 DNA follows: TGTGCCAGCAGTCCAGGGGCAGGGGGCAAGGACTATGGCTACACCTTC. Its protein is CASSPGAGGKDYGYTF.

The genes are TRBV14 and TRBJ2-4; 8 bases align to TRBD1. CDR1 and CDR2 from the germline V gene are SGHDN and FVKESK. The CDR3 length is 16 residues. V shed 2 bases, J shed 0 bases, and the junction held 3 bases outside the gene matches. Here the CDR3 reads CASSQTGGIAKNIQYF. The CDR3, as DNA: TGTGCCAGCAGCCAAACAGGGGGTATAGCCAAAAACATTCAGTACTTC.

The chain joins TRBV5-4 to TRBJ2-2; no definite D call. The CDR3 covers 13 residues. V lost 2 bases to trimming and J lost 5 bases, with 7 bases between them. CDR1 SGHNT and CDR2 YYREEE come from the germline V gene (reference sequence). CDR3 coding DNA: TGTGCCAGCAGCTTAGAGCAAACCGGGGAGCTGTTTTTT. Translation gives CASSLEQTGELFF.

The J gene is TRBJ2-1, the V gene TRBV4-1; D might be TRBD2 (6 bases). Germline values: CDR1 MGHRA, CDR2 YSYEKL. The V gene lost 5 bases and the J gene lost 0 bases, with 14 bases spanning the gap. The CDR3 sequence is 16 residues long. CDR3 DNA sequence: TGCGCCAGCAGCTCACCCGGTAGCGGCTCCTACAATGAGCAGTTCTTC. This codes for CASSSPGSGSYNEQFF.

This chain joins TRBV2 and TRBJ1-2, with D unclear. Looked up from germline, CDR1 is SNHLY and CDR2 is FYNNEI. There are 15 residues in the CDR3. V lost 6 bases to trimming and J lost 2 bases, with 16 bases between them. In DNA, the CDR3 is TGTGCCAGCAGCGCATCGGAGGCCGAAAACTATGGCTACACCTTC. Amino acids: CASSASEAENYGYTF.

The rearrangement joins TRBV28 to TRBJ2-5, with TRBD1 matching 7 bases. The CDR3 is 14 residues long. V was clipped by 7 bases and J by 5 bases; unmatched bases: 10. CDR1 and CDR2 (germline): MDHEN, SYDVKM. CDR3 sequence (DNA): TGTGCCAGCACAGGGGACAGTACTGCGGAGACCCAGTACTTC. This codes for CASTGDSTAETQYF.

V is TRBV28 and J is TRBJ1-5; D not certain. Trimming shortened V by 6 bases and J by 7 bases, and 10 bases separated the two germline ends. The germline V gene encodes CDR1 MDHEN and CDR2 SYDVKM. The CDR3 extends over 12 amino acids. CDR3 residues: CASSEGQQPQHF. In nucleotides, the CDR3 is TGTGCCAGCAGCGAGGGTCAACAGCCCCAGCATTTT.

This rearrangement joins TRBV25-1 to TRBJ2-5; D perhaps matches TRBD2 (5 bases). The end of the DNA is better explained by TRBJ2-7, so the J call may be wrong. CDR3 length: 14 amino acids. The V gene's germline CDR1 is MGHDK and CDR2 SYGVNS. The CDR3 DNA reads TGTGCCAGCAGTGATTCAGCGGCTCACTACGAGCAGTACTTC. Its protein product is CASSDSAAHYEQYF.

The rearrangement joins TRBV11-2 to TRBJ2-1; 8 nucleotides line up with TRBD2. The CDR3 consists of 17 residues. The V and J ends lost 5 bases and 5 bases, in that order; junction bases with no gene match: 14. Germline CDR1 is SGHAT and CDR2 is FQNNGV. The CDR3 DNA reads as TGTGCCAGCAGCCCCGGGAGGGGCGGGAGGCGGGACAATGAGCAGTTCTTC. It translates to CASSPGRGGRRDNEQFF.

About this clone: The same CDR3 also results from other DNA sequences found in this sample. This rearrangement joins TRBV28 to TRBJ2-3; 10 positions match TRBD2. The V gene end was trimmed by 5 bases and the J gene end by 3 bases; junction bases not matched to a gene: 2. Germline values: CDR1 MDHEN, CDR2 SYDVKM. The CDR3 is 14 amino acids. The CDR3 DNA follows: TGTGCCAGCAGTCTAGCGGGAGCGACAGATACGCAGTATTTT. This translates into CASSLAGATDTQYF.

V and J are TRBV5-1 and TRBJ2-2; the D gene is possibly TRBD1 (6 bases). V gave up 1 base and J gave up 0 bases, with 10 bases separating them. The CDR3 contains 16 residues. Germline V gene lookup returns CDR1 SGHRS and CDR2 YFSETQ. CDR3 bases: TGCGCCAGCAGCTTGAGGACAGAGTCGAACACCGGGGAGCTGTTTTTT. Translated, it gives CASSLRTESNTGELFF.

The V call is TRBV30, the J call TRBJ2-1; 14 bases agree with TRBD2. The CDR3 consists of 14 residues. Germline CDR1 reads GTSNPN; CDR2 reads SVGIG (reference sequence). The CDR3 here is CALRQGTSGSGQFF. The CDR3 DNA follows: TGTGCACTACGTCAGGGGACTAGCGGGAGCGGGCAGTTCTTC. Full variable domain (remainder filled in from reference TRBV30 and TRBJ2-1): SQTIHQWPATLVQPVGSPLSLECTVEGTSNPNLYWYRQAAGRGLQLLFYSVGIGQISSEVPQNLSASRPQDRQFILSSKKLLLSDSGFYLCALRQGTSGSGQFFGPGTRLTVL.

This chain connects TRBV4-1 to TRBJ2-7, with D maybe TRBD1 (6 bases). V was clipped by 3 bases and J by 0 bases, with 12 bases between them. Germline V gene lookup returns CDR1 MGHRA and CDR2 YSYEKL. The CDR3 length is 15 residues. The CDR3 reads CASSQGQLLSYEQYF. The CDR3 region has the DNA TGCGCCAGCAGCCAGGGACAATTGCTCTCCTACGAGCAGTACTTC.

This clone was counted many times. The V gene is TRBV7-3, the J gene TRBJ2-1, with D possibly being TRBD2 (7 bases). Germline V gene sequence: CDR1 SGHTA, CDR2 FQGTGA. Trimming pared 4 bases from V and 1 base from J, leaving 14 bases between. The CDR3 consists of 16 residues. The CDR3 DNA reads TGTGCCAGCAGCTCCCAGGGGAGGGTATCCTACAATGAGCAGTTCTTC. Encoded protein: CASSSQGRVSYNEQFF.

The V call is TRBV6-5, the J call TRBJ1-5, with D tentatively TRBD1 (5 bases). V gave up 8 bases and J gave up 5 bases, with 19 bases separating them. The CDR3 has 15 residues. CDR1 and CDR2 from the germline V gene are MNHEY and SVGAGI. CDR3 nucleotides: TGTGCCAGCGGGGTGTGGGTACAGGTGGATCAGCCCCAGCATTTT. Protein: CASGVWVQVDQPQHF.